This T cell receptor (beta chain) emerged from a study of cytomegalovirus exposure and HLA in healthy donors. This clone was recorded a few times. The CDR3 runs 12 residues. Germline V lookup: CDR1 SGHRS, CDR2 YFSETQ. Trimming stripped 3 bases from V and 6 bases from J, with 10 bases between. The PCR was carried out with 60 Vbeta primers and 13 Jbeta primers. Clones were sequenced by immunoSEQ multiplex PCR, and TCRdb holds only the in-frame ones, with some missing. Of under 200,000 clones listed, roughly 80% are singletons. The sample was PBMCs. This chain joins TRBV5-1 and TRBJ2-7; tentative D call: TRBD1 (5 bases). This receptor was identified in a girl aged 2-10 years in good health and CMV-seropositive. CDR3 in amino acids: CASSYDRSEQYF. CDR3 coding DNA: TGCGCCAGCAGCTACGACAGATCCGAGCAGTACTTC.